The sequence of this TCR beta chain was determined in a study of graft-versus-host responses after intestinal transplantation. Overall study: Among the recipients, all got anti-thymocyte globulin induction and then tacrolimus and steroids for about 3 years.

Comments on this clone: What it recognizes is unknown.

This CDR3 region has 12 residues. The V end lost 2 bases, the J end lost 6 bases, and 8 bases lay between the germline ends. The V gene's germline CDR1 is MDHEN and CDR2 SYDVKM. Some clones are missing from TCRdb's copy, which holds only in-frame ones; the method was immunoSEQ multiplex PCR. Of about 110,000 clones in the sample, 87% were seen once. Sequenced here: unstimulated CD4+ T cells sorted from spleen or lymph node cells, sampled before transplant. The chain links TRBV28 to TRBJ2-7; D not certain. The sequence was collected from a human donor who was the organ donor for an intestinal transplant. For the CDR3, the DNA is TGTGCCAGCAGTTTACCAGGTTCCGAGCAGTACTTC. Translating gives CASSLPGSEQYF.